A selection of T cell receptor beta chains follows, all from one sample in a study of a mutant IDH1 vaccine in newly diagnosed glioma. For these TCRs, the target antigens are not known. Assay used: immunoSEQ multiplex PCR; TCRdb lists only in-frame clones, some missing. The data show more than 50,000 clones, 65% seen once. The sample was peripheral blood mononuclear cells (PBMCs), taken from a glioma patient whose treatment included an IDH1 peptide vaccine. Receptor source: a middle-aged man with glioma. Some clones in this sample may be carry-over from other donors' samples. Both conserved end residues are part of each CDR3. The D gene is left open where the match is weak. Clone size is given for some rows only: seen once, a few or many times, or a class if the clone is expanded.

>.|TRBD1|TRBV4-2|TRBJ1-2
TGTGCCAGCAGCCAAGAAGGACAGGGTGGCTATGGCTACACCTTC
CASSQEGQGGYGYTF
>.|TRBD2|TRBV5-1|TRBJ2-3
TGCGCCAGCAGCCTACTACCCGCGGGGGGCAAGAGTTTGGCAGATACGCAGTATTTT
CASSLLPAGGKSLADTQYF
>.|.|TRBV7-6|TRBJ1-5
TGTGCCAGCACGGGGGGGAACAGGATGGGTCAGCCCCAGCATTTT
CASTGGNRMGQPQHF
>.|TRBD1|TRBV7-9|TRBJ1-2
TGTGCCAGCAGCTCGCCAACGGACAGGGCCTATGGCTACACCTTC
CASSSPTDRAYGYTF
>few|TRBD1|TRBV5-8|TRBJ1-6
TGTGCCAGCAGCATACAGGGGCGCTCCTATAATTCACCCCTCCACTTT
CASSIQGRSYNSPLHF
>few|.|TRBV4-1|TRBJ2-2
TGCGCCAGCAGCCAAGAGGGACGTTCGAACACCGGGGAGCTGTTTTTT
CASSQEGRSNTGELFF
>.|.|TRBV7-2|TRBJ2-1
TGTGCCAGCAGCTTCGGCAGGCAACTAGCCAATGAGCAGTTCTTC
CASSFGRQLANEQFF
>once|.|TRBV4-1|TRBJ1-2
TGCGCCAGCAGCCAAGTGGTTACAAACTATGGCTACACCTTC
CASSQVVTNYGYTF
>.|.|TRBV5-1|TRBJ1-6
TGCGCCAGCAGCTTGCTAGGGAACGCTTCACCCCTCCACTTT
CASSLLGNASPLHF
>.|.|TRBV2|TRBJ1-4
TGTGCCAGCAGTTCCCGTAAACTGTTTTTT
CASSSRKLFF
>.|.|TRBV7-9|TRBJ2-3
TGTGCCAGCAGACCCATAGCGGCAGATACGCAGTATTTT
CASRPIAADTQYF
>.|.|TRBV9|TRBJ1-4
TGTGCCAGCAGCGTAGGGAGGAGGGTCAATGAAAAACTGTTTTTT
CASSVGRRVNEKLFF
>few|TRBD2|TRBV7-9|TRBJ2-1
TGTGCCAGCAGCACCGGGACTAGCTCTCATCATGAGCAGTTCTTC
CASSTGTSSHHEQFF
>few|.|TRBV11-2|TRBJ1-6
TGTGCCAGCAGCATAGTACCGCTGCGGAGTTCACCCCTCCACTTT
CASSIVPLRSSPLHF
>.|.|TRBV7-8|TRBJ1-3
TGTGCCAGCAGCTTTCAGGGTCGGGTCTCTGGAAACACCATATATTTT
CASSFQGRVSGNTIYF
>.|TRBD1|TRBV27|TRBJ1-2
TGTGCCAGCTCCGACCCGGGACAGGGGGCCTATGGCTACACCTTC
CASSDPGQGAYGYTF
>medium-sized|TRBD2|TRBV25-1|TRBJ2-1
TGTGCCAGCAGTGATCCGAGACTAGCTTCCCAGCAGTTCTTC
CASSDPRLASQQFF
>few|.|TRBV7-8|TRBJ2-7
TGTGCCAGCAGCCCCCGGACTACGTCCTACGAGCAGTACTTC
CASSPRTTSYEQYF